This T cell receptor (beta chain) is drawn from a study of shared clonotypes between healthy human individuals. This CDR3 region has 14 residues. V lost 7 bases, J lost 0 bases, and 10 bases lay in between. CDR1 and CDR2 (germline): SNHLY, FYNNEI. Whole-study results and caveats: The study found about 5% of naive CD4 clonotypes shared across a few donors.

As concerns this clone: Its antigen is unidentified.

Every subset's genomic DNA went evenly onto several immunoSEQ plates. Sequencing used immunoSEQ multiplex PCR; TCRdb keeps in-frame clones, though not all of them. The table lists over a million clones, 95% to 99% of them singletons. The chain is built from TRBV2 and TRBJ2-4; D gene ambiguous. Sequences were obtained from naive CD4+ T cells sorted from blood. The subset: CD45RA+ positively selected. The receptor was isolated from a man aged 25-45 years in good health. The CDR3 protein is CASNSVLAKNIQYF. CDR3 DNA: TGTGCCAGCAACTCTGTTTTAGCCAAAAACATTCAGTACTTC.